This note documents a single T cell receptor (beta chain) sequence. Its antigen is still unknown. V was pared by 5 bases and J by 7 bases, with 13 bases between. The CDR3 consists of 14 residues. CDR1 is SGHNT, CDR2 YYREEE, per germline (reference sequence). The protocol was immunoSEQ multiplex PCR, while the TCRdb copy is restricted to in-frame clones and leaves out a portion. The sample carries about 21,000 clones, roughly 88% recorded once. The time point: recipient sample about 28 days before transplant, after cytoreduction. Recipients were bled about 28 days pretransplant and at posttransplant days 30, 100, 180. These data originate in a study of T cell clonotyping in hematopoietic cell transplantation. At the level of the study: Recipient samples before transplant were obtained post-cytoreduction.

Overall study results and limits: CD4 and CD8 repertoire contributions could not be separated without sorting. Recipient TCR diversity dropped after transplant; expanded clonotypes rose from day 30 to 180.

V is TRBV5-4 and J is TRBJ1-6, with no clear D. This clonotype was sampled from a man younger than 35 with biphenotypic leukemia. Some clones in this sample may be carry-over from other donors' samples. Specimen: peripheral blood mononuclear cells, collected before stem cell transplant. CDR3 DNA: TGTGCCAGCAGTCAACGACATGGGAATTCACCCCTCCACTTT. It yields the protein CASSQRHGNSPLHF.